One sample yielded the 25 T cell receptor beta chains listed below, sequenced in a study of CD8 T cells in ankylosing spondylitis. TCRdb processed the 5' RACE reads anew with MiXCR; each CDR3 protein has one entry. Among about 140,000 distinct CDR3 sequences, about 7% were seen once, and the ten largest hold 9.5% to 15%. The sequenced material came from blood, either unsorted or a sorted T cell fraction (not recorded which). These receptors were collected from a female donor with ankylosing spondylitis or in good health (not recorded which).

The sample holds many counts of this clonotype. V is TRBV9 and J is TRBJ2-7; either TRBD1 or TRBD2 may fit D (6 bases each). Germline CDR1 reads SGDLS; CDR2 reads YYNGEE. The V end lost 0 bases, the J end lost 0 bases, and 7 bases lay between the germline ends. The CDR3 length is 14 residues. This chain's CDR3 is CASSVEGGSYEQYF. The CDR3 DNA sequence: TGTGCCAGCAGCGTAGAGGGGGGCTCCTACGAGCAGTACTTC.

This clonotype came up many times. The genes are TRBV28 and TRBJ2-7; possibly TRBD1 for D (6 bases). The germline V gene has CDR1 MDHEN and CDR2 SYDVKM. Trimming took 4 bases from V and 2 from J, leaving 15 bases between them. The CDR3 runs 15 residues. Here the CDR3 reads CASSSAHRVAYEQYF. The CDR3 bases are TGTGCCAGCAGTTCAGCGCACAGGGTGGCCTACGAGCAGTACTTC.

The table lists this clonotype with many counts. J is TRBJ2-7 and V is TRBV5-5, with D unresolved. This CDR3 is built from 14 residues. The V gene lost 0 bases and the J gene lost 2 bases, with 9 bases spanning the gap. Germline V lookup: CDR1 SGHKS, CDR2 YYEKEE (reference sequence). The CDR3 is CASSLEAVTYEQYF. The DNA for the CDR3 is TGTGCCAGCAGCTTGGAGGCAGTTACCTACGAGCAGTACTTC.

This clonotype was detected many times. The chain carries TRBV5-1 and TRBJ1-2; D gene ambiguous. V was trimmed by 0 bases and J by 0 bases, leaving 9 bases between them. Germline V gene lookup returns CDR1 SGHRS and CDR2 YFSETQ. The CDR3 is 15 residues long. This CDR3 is CASSLDALSNYGYTF. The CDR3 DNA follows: TGCGCCAGCAGCTTGGATGCACTCTCTAACTATGGCTACACCTTC.

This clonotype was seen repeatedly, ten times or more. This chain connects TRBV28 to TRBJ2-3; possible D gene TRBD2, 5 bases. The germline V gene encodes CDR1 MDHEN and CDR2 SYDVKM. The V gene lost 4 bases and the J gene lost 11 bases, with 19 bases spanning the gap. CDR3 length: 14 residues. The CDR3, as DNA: TGTGCCAGCAGTTCCTCCTCAACGGGGTATGTGCAGTATTTT. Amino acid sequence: CASSSSSTGYVQYF.

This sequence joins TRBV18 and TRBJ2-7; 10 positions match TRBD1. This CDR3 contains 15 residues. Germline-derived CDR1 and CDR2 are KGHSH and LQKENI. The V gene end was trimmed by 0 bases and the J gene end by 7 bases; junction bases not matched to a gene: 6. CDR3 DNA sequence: TGTGCCAGCTCACCACCGGGGACAGGGGTAGGGGAGCAGTACTTC. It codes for CASSPPGTGVGEQYF.

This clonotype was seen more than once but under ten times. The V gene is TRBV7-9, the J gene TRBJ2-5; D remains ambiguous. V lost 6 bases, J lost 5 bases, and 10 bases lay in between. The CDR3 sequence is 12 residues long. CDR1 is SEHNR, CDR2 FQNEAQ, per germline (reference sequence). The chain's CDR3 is CASRKTAETQYF. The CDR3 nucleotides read TGTGCCAGCAGAAAAACAGCGGAGACCCAGTACTTC.

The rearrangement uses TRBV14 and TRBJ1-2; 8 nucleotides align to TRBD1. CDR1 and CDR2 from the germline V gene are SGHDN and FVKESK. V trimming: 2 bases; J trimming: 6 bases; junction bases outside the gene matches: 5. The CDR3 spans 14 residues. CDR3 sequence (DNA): TGTGCCAGCAGCCAAAACAGGGGGAGCCATGGCTACACCTTC. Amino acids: CASSQNRGSHGYTF. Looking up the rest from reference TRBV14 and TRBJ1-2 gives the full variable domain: EAGVTQFPSHSVIEKGQTVTLRCDPISGHDNLYWYRRVMGKEIKFLLHFVKESKQDESGMPNNRFLAERTGGTYSTLKVQPAELEDSGVYFCASSQNRGSHGYTFGSGTRLTVV.

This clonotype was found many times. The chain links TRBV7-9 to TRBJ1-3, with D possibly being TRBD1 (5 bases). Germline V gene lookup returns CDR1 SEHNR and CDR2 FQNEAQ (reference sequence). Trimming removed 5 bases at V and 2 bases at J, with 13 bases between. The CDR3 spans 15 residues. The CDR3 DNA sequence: TGTGCCAGCAGCGCCTCAGGGACCGCTGGAAACACCATATATTTT. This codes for CASSASGTAGNTIYF. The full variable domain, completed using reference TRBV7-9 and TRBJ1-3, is DTGVSQNPRHKITKRGQNVTFRCDPISEHNRLYWYRQTLGQGPEFLTYFQNEAQLEKSRLLSDRFSAERPKGSFSTLEIQRTEQGDSAMYLCASSASGTAGNTIYFGEGSWLTVV.

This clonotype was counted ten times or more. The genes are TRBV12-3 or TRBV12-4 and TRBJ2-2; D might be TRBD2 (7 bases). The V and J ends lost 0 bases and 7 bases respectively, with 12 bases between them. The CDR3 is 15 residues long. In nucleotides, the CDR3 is TGTGCCAGCAGTTTAGCGGGGGGGCCGATCGGGGAGCTGTTTTTT. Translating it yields CASSLAGGPIGELFF.

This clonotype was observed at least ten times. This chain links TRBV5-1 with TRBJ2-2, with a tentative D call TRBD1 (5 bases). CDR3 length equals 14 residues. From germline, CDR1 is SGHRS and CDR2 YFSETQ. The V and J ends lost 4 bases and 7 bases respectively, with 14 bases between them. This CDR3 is CASSPRTTDGELFF. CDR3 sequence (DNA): TGCGCCAGCAGCCCCAGGACAACTGACGGGGAGCTGTTTTTT.

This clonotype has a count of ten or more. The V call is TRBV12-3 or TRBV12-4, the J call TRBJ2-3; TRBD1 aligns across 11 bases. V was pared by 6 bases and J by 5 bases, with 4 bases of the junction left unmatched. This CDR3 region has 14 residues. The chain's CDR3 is CASRRTGGRDTQYF. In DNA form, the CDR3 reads TGTGCCAGCAGGAGGACAGGGGGCCGAGATACGCAGTATTTT.

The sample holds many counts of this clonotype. The CDR3 DNA reads TGCGCCAGCAGCCAAGAGGAAAGGGCTGGAAACACCATATATTTT. Amino acids: CASSQEERAGNTIYF. V usage is TRBV4-1 and J usage is TRBJ1-3; D is undetermined. The ends were cut back, 0 bases at V and 2 bases at J, with 8 bases in the middle. The CDR3 runs to 15 residues. The V gene's germline CDR1 is MGHRA and CDR2 YSYEKL.

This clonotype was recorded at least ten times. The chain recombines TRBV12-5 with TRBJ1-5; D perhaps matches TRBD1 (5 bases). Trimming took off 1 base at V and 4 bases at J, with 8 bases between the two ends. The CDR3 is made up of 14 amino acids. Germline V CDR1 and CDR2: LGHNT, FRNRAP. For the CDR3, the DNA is TGTGCTAGTGGTTTGGGGACACGTAATCAGCCCCAGCATTTT. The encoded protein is CASGLGTRNQPQHF.

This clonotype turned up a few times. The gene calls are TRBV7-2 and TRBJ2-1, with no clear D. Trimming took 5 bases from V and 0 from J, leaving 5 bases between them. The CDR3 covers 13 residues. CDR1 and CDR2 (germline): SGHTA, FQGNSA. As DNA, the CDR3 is TGTGCCAGCAGCATCAGCTCCTACAATGAGCAGTTCTTC. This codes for CASSISSYNEQFF.

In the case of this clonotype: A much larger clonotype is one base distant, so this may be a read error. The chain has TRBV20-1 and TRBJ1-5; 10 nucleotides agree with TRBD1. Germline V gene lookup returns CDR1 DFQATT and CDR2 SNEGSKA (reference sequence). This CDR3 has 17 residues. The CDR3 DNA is TGCAGTGCTAGAGATTCCGGGACAGGGGCCATCAATCAGTCCCAGCATTTT. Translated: CSARDSGTGAINQSQHF.

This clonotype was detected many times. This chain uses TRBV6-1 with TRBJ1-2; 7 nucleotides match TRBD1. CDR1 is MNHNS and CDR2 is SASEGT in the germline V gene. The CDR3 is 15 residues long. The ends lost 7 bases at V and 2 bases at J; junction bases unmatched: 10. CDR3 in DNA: TGTGCCAGCACCCACCCGGGACAGAAGAACTATGGCTACACCTTC. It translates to CASTHPGQKNYGYTF.

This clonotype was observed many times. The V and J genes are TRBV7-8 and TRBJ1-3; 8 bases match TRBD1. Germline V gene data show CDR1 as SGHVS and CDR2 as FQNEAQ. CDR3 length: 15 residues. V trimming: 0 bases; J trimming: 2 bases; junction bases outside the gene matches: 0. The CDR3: CASSLATGAGNTIYF. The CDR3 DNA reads TGTGCCAGCAGCTTAGCGACAGGGGCTGGAAACACCATATATTTT.

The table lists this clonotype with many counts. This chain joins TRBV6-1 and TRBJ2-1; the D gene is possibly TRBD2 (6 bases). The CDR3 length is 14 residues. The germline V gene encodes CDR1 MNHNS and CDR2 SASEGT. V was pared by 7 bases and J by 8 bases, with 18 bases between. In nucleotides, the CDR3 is TGTGCCAGCACCACAATCTTGACTAGTGATGAGCAGTTCTTC. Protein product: CASTTILTSDEQFF.

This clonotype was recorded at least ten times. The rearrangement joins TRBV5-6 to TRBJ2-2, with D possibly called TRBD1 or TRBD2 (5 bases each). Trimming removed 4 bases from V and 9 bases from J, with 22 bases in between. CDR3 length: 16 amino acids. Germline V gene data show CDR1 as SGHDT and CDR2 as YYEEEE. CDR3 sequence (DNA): TGTGCCAGCAGCGGACGGGGACCAACCCACCAGTGGGAGCTGTTTTTT. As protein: CASSGRGPTHQWELFF.

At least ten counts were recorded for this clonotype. The chain's CDR3 is CSAKGGTDTQYF. DNA of the CDR3: TGCAGTGCTAAGGGTGGAACAGATACGCAGTATTTT. V is TRBV20-1 and J is TRBJ2-3, with D hard to call. The length of the CDR3 is 12 residues. V dropped 4 bases and J dropped 3 bases, with 8 bases sitting between them. Per the germline V gene, CDR1 is DFQATT and CDR2 is SNEGSKA (reference sequence).

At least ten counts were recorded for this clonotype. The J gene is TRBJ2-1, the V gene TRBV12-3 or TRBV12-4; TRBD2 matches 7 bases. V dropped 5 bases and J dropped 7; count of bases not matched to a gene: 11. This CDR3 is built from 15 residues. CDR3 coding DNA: TGTGCCAGCAGTGTTTCGGGACTACCTTTGAATGAGCAGTTCTTC. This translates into CASSVSGLPLNEQFF.

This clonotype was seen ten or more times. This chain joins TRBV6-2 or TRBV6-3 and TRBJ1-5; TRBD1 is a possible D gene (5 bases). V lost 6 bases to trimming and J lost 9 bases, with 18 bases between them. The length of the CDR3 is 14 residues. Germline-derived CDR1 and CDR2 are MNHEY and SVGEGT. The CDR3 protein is CASRADIILSPQHF. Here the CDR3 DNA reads TGTGCCAGCAGGGCGGACATAATCCTATCGCCCCAGCATTTT.

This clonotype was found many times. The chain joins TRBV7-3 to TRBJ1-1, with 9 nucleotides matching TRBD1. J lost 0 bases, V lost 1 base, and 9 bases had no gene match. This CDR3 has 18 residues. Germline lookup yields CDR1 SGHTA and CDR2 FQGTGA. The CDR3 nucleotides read TGTGCCAGCAGCTTAAGGGCCGGGACAGGGTTACTGAACACTGAAGCTTTCTTT. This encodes CASSLRAGTGLLNTEAFF.

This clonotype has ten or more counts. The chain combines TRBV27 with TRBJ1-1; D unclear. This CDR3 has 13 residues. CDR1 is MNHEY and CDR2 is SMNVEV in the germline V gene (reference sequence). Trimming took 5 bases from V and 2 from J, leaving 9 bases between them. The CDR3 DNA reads TGTGCCAGCAGTACCTGGGTCAACACTGAAGCTTTCTTT. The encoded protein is CASSTWVNTEAFF.